The clone carrying this TCR beta chain was observed a single time. Germline-derived CDR1 and CDR2 are MNHEY and SVGAGI. The CDR3 runs to 16 residues. With 4 bases removed from V and 0 bases from J, the gap between germline ends came to 13 bases. Generated by immunoSEQ multiplex PCR, the TCRdb table keeps only in-frame clones and is missing some. The repertoire holds about 140,000 clones, with approximately 90% as singletons. The record originates from a study of cytotoxic CD8 clonotypes in ibrutinib-treated CLL. Study-wide context: The patient breakdown showed fewer than twelve relapsed/refractory and approximately 15 treatment-naive cases, with fewer than 18 IGHV unmutated.

The chain carries TRBV6-5 and TRBJ1-5; perhaps TRBD1 as D (5 bases). The sample in question was PBMCs, obtained after 12 months of ibrutinib treatment. The source is a human donor with chronic lymphocytic leukemia. The CDR3 protein is CASSLSWTSSNQPQHF. CDR3 bases: TGTGCCAGCAGTTTAAGTTGGACAAGTAGCAATCAGCCCCAGCATTTT.